This T cell receptor (beta chain) stems from a study of blood T cell repertoires in COVID-19. About the study: Some COVID-19 samples were acute and others convalescent; all came from the United States, Italy and Spain.

Generated by immunoSEQ multiplex PCR, the TCRdb table keeps only in-frame clones and is missing some. The data contain 300,000 or so clones, about 89% of them singletons. In this sample, this clone turned up once. Trimming pared 6 bases from V and 7 bases from J, leaving 13 bases between. CDR3 length: 12 residues. Germline CDR1 is SQVTM and CDR2 is ANQGSEA. Sequenced material: peripheral blood. The chain recombines TRBV29-1 with TRBJ2-1, with a possible D match to TRBD1 (6 bases). The sequence derives from a woman aged 45-65 years who had recovered from COVID-19. CDR3: CSVRQVQNEQFF. The CDR3 DNA reads TGCAGCGTGCGACAGGTCCAAAATGAGCAGTTCTTC.